The entry below describes one T cell receptor beta chain. This specimen comes from a study of blood T cell repertoires in COVID-19. As for the study in general: Spain, Italy and the United States supplied samples that represented acute and convalescent COVID-19.

Unmatched junction bases numbered 10, after V lost 7 bases and J lost 6 bases. This CDR3 has 15 amino acids. Germline assignment: CDR1 MNHEY and CDR2 SMNVEV (reference sequence). In the original processing: Using reference gene primer amplification, nucleated cell counts were estimated. Generated by immunoSEQ multiplex PCR, the TCRdb table keeps only in-frame clones and is missing some. D and trimming were read from the DNA, whereas the V and J calls and clone size are those reported in that table. Here the sample spans 140,000 to 150,000 clones, around 87% being singletons. The chain has TRBV27 and TRBJ1-5; 9 bases match TRBD1. The sequenced sample was peripheral blood. The sequence came from a man aged 80 or over with acute or convalescent COVID-19. This chain's CDR3 is CASTYAGTGRQPQHF. CDR3 bases: TGTGCCAGCACCTACGCCGGGACAGGGCGTCAGCCCCAGCATTTT.